This T cell receptor (beta chain) comes out of a study of regulatory T cells in long-lasting Graves disease. Findings and limits, study-wide: Thyroid tissue went unstudied; only peripheral blood was examined. The study found TRBV28, TRBJ1-2 and TRBJ2-5 favored in persistent disease.

This CDR3 region has 15 residues. V lost 4 bases to trimming and J lost 7 bases, with 16 bases between them. CDR1 is SGHTA and CDR2 is FQGTGA in the germline V gene. On this clonotype: The antigen remains unidentified.

Researchers made TCR beta libraries by using iRepertoire HTBI primers and running Arm-PCR on CDR3 regions. TCRdb processed the multiplex PCR reads anew with MiXCR; each CDR3 protein has one entry. Of a few hundred thousand distinct CDR3 sequences listed, around 22% are singletons. The time point is: persistent/refractory GD, antithyroid drugs over 5 years with positive TRAb. Making the TCR library involved RNA that had been extracted from PBMCs. It was American Thyroid Association guidelines that determined Graves' disease diagnosis. Tubes containing EDTA received about 10 milliliters of drawn peripheral blood.

The chain employs TRBV7-3 and TRBJ2-2, with D unresolved. This sample comprised peripheral blood mononuclear cells (PBMCs), obtained when the disease was refractory, from a patient treated with antithyroid drugs. This clonotype was sampled from a female donor with Graves disease. CDR3 bases: TGTGCCAGCAGCTCAGGAGTGATCTTGGGCGGGGAGCTGTTTTTT. Encoded protein: CASSSGVILGGELFF. The variable domain in full, with the rest retrieved from reference TRBV7-3 and TRBJ2-2, is GAGVSQTPSNKVTEKGKYVELRCDPISGHTALYWYRQSLGQGPEFLIYFQGTGAADDSGLPNDRFFAVRPEGSVSTLKIQRTERGDSAVYLCASSSGVILGGELFFGEGSRLTVL.